The 10 T cell receptor beta chains below come from one sample, sequenced in a study of breast tumors, draining lymph nodes, adjacent tissues. The lymph nodes were axillary draining lymph nodes from breast cancer patients. TCRdb processed the multiplex PCR reads anew with MiXCR; each CDR3 protein has one entry. In the table there are about 180,000 distinct CDR3 sequences, roughly 30% of which are singletons. Source material: axillary lymph node tissue. Receptor source: a female donor with breast cancer. Some clones in this sample may be carry-over from other donors' samples.

The rearrangement uses TRBV2 and TRBJ2-3, with D possibly matching TRBD2 (6 bases). The germline gives CDR1 SNHLY, CDR2 FYNNEI. This CDR3 is 15 amino acids long. V lost 6 bases to trimming and J lost 2 bases, with 15 bases between them. CDR3 nucleotides: TGTGCCAGCAGGGGGACTGGAGCCCTCACAGATACGCAGTATTTT. This codes for CASRGTGALTDTQYF. Variable domain in full (rest from reference TRBV2 and TRBJ2-3): EPEVTQTPSHQVTQMGQEVILRCVPISNHLYFYWYRQILGQKVEFLVSFYNNEISEKSEIFDDQFSVERPDGSNFTLKIRSTKLEDSAMYFCASRGTGALTDTQYFGPGTRLTVL.

On this clonotype: Given a much more abundant clone one base away, this may be a read error. The conserved phenylalanine or tryptophan normally closing the CDR3 is absent here, so this likely arose from a read error. V is TRBV11-2 and J is TRBJ1-1; no firm D call. The V gene's germline CDR1 is SGHAT and CDR2 FQNNGV. The CDR3 is 13 residues long. Trimming left V 3 bases short and J 4 bases short, with 9 bases between. The CDR3 nucleotides read TGTGCCAGCAGCTTTGAGGGTTCCACTGAAGCTTTCATT. This codes for CASSFEGSTEAFI.

This clonotype was seen ten or more times. The chain joins TRBV6-1 to TRBJ2-5, with TRBD2 as a possible D gene (7 bases). Germline CDR1 is MNHNS and CDR2 is SASEGT. V lost 8 bases to trimming and J lost 2 bases, with 18 bases between them. The length of the CDR3 is 15 residues. Here the CDR3 DNA reads TGTGCCAGCCTAGCCGCGGGGGCGAGGCAAGAGACCCAGTACTTC. Its protein product is CASLAAGARQETQYF.

With regard to this clonotype: A clone one base away is much larger, so this may be a read error. J is TRBJ2-1 and V is TRBV20-1; TRBD2 matches at 8 bases. Germline V gene data show CDR1 as DFQATT and CDR2 as SNEGSKA (reference sequence). The CDR3 has 15 residues. The V and J ends lost 0 bases and 6 bases, in that order; junction bases with no gene match: 7. The CDR3 region is CSARESGGWSNEQFF. The CDR3 bases are TGCAGTGCTAGAGAGTCGGGGGGGTGGTCCAATGAGCAGTTCTTC.

This sequence joins TRBV11-1 and TRBJ1-2, with 8 bases that match TRBD1. The germline V gene encodes CDR1 SGHAT and CDR2 FQDESV (reference sequence). The junction had 12 bases not matched to a gene; V was cut back by 4 bases and J by 8 bases. CDR3 length: 15 residues. Written as DNA, the CDR3 is TGTGCCAGCAGCTCCCTGGACGGGACAGGATACGGCTACACCTTC. Amino acids: CASSSLDGTGYGYTF.

The V and J genes are TRBV20-1 and TRBJ1-1; no definite D call. CDR3 length: 17 amino acids. Looked up from germline, CDR1 is DFQATT and CDR2 is SNEGSKA (reference sequence). V lost 5 bases and J lost 1, with 23 bases in between. Here the CDR3 reads CSARPRTTFSRNTEAFF. The DNA of the CDR3 is TGCAGTGCTCGACCAAGGACTACCTTTTCCCGGAACACTGAAGCTTTCTTT.

This clonotype occurred many times. The rearrangement links TRBV6-2 or TRBV6-3 to TRBJ2-2; possible D gene TRBD1, 6 bases. Between the trimmed V and J ends, which lost 2 bases and 1 base, there was a span of 8 bases. The CDR3 length is 15 residues. Per germline, CDR1 MNHEY and CDR2 SVGEGT. This chain's CDR3 is CASSYQGQNTGELFF. CDR3 sequence (DNA): TGTGCCAGCAGTTACCAGGGACAGAACACCGGGGAGCTGTTTTTT.

The sample holds many counts of this clonotype. This chain connects TRBV18 to TRBJ1-6; D unclear. The CDR3 is 16 residues long. V dropped 4 bases and J dropped 9 bases, with 19 bases sitting between them. Germline assignment: CDR1 KGHSH and CDR2 LQKENI. The CDR3: CASSRLSPEHFSPLHF. The CDR3 region has the DNA TGTGCCAGCTCACGACTCTCCCCGGAGCATTTTTCACCCCTCCACTTT.

The chain recombines TRBV20-1 with TRBJ1-1; D unclear. CDR3 length: 15 amino acids. Germline CDR1 reads DFQATT; CDR2 reads SNEGSKA (reference sequence). V was shortened by 0 bases and J by 2 bases, with 13 bases between the two germline ends. The CDR3 region is CSARDLVSPNTEAFF. The CDR3 DNA is TGCAGTGCTAGAGATCTGGTCAGCCCAAACACTGAAGCTTTCTTT.

This clonotype occurred many times. The chain links TRBV6-5 to TRBJ1-2, with 8 bases identical to TRBD1. The CDR3 consists of 16 residues. Germline values: CDR1 MNHEY, CDR2 SVGAGI. V lost 6 bases to trimming and J lost 2 bases; unmatched junction nucleotides: 11. The CDR3 bases are TGTGCCAGCAGGATCGGACCAGGGGGCGGGAACTATGGCTACACCTTC. Translated, it gives CASRIGPGGGNYGYTF.